The subject of this entry is one TCR beta chain. This entry belongs to a study of shared T cell receptors in the human thymus. Repertoires were generated with immunoSEQ multiplex PCR, while TCRdb's copy carries only in-frame clones and drops some. This table has around 340,000 clones, roughly 94% appearing once. The CDR3 has 12 residues. Trimming took 7 bases from V and 6 from J, leaving 12 bases between them. CDR1 SNHLY and CDR2 FYNNEI come from the germline V gene. This clonotype was obtained from a human donor. Input material: thymocytes. This sequence joins TRBV2 and TRBJ1-1; no clear D gene. The CDR3 nucleotides are TGTGCCAGCACCCACAGTAAATCTGAAGCTTTCTTT. This encodes CASTHSKSEAFF.